This T cell receptor (beta chain) was captured by sequencing in a study of CD8 T cells in ankylosing spondylitis. Study-wide results and limits: A motif of 7 to 9 highly homologous TCR beta variants was seen as apparently characteristic of ankylosing spondylitis blood. Reactive arthritis synovial fluid and blood were previously reported to contain some motif variants.

With 6 bases clipped from V and 3 bases from J, the junction kept 7 bases outside the gene matches. This CDR3 is built from 15 residues. CDR1 and CDR2 from the germline V gene are SQVTM and ANQGSEA. One entry per CDR3 protein results from TCRdb running MiXCR on the 5' RACE reads. The sample yields 200,000 to 300,000 distinct CDR3 sequences, about 10% seen once. This clonotype was counted at least ten times. Antigen unknown. This TCR derives from a male donor with ankylosing spondylitis or in good health (not recorded which). The rearrangement joins TRBV29-1 to TRBJ2-2, with TRBD2 identical over 10 bases. The sample was blood, either unsorted or a sorted T cell fraction (not recorded which). The CDR3 reads CSVLAGGAYTGELFF. Written as DNA, the CDR3 is TGCAGCGTCTTAGCGGGGGGTGCGTACACCGGGGAGCTGTTTTTT.